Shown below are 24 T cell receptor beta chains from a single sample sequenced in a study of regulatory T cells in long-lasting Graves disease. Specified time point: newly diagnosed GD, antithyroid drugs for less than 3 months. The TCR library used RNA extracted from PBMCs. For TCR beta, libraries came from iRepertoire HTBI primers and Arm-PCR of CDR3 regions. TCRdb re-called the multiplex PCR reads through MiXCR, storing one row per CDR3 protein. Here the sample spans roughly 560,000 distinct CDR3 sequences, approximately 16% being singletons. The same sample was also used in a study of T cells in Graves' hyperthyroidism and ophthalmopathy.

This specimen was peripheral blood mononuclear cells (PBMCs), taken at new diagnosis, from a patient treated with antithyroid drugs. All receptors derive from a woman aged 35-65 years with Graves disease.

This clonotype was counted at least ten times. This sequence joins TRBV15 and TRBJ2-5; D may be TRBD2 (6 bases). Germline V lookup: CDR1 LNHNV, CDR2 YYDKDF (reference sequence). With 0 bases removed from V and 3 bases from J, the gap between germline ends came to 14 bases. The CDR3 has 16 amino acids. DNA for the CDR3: TGTGCCACCAGCAGAGATGGGGGAGCGGGTGAAGAGACCCAGTACTTC. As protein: CATSRDGGAGEETQYF.

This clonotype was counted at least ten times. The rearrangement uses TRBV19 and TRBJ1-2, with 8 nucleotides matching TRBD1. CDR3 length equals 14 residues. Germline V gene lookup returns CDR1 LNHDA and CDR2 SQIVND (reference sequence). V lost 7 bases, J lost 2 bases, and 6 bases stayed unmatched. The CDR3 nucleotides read TGTGCCAGTAACAGGGGGGTGGGGAACTATGGCTACACCTTC. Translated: CASNRGVGNYGYTF.

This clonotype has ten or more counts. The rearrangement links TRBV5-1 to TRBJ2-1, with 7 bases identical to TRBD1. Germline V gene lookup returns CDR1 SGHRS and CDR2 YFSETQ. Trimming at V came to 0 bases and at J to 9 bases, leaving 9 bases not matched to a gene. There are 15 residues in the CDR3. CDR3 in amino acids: CASSLDRGLYGEQFF. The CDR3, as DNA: TGCGCCAGCAGCTTGGATAGGGGGCTTTACGGTGAGCAGTTCTTC.

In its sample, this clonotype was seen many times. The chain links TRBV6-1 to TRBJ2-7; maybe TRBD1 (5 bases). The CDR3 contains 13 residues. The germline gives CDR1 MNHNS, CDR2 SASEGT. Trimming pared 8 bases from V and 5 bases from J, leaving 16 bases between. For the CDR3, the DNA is TGTGCCAGCGGGGCGAAAGAAGCCAACGAGCAGTACTTC. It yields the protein CASGAKEANEQYF.

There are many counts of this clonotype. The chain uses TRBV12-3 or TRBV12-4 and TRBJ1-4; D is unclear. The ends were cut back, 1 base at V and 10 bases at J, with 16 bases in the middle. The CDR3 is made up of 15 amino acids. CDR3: CASSLGRLLAGKLFF. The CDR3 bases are TGTGCCAGCAGTTTAGGCCGACTTCTAGCGGGAAAACTGTTTTTT.

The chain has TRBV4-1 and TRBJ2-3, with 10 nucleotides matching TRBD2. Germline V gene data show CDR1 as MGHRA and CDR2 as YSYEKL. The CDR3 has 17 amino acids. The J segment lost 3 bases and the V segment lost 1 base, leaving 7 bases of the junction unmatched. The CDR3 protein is CASSQGRGSGGTDTQYF. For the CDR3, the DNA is TGCGCCAGCAGCCAAGGTCGGGGTAGCGGGGGGACAGATACGCAGTATTTT.

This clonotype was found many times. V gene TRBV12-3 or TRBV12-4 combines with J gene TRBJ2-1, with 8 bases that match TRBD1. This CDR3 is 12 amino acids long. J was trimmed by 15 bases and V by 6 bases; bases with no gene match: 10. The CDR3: CASRLGTGRPFF. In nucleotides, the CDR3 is TGTGCCAGCAGACTAGGGACAGGCCGACCGTTCTTC.

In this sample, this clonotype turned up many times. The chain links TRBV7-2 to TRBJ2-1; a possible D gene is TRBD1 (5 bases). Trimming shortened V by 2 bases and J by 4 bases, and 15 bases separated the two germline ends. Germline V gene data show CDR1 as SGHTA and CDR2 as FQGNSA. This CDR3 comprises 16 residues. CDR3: CASSLPGHLFYNEQFF. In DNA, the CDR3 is TGTGCCAGCAGCTTACCTGGACACCTATTTTACAATGAGCAGTTCTTC. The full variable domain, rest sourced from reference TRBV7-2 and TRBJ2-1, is GAGVSQSPSNKVTEKGKDVELRCDPISGHTALYWYRQSLGQGLEFLIYFQGNSAPDKSGLPSDRFSAERTGGSVSTLTIQRTQQEDSAVYLCASSLPGHLFYNEQFFGPGTRLTVL.

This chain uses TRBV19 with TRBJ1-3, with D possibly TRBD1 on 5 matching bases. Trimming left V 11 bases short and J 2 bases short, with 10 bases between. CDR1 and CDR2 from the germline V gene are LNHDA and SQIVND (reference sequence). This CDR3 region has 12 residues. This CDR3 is CAQTAPGNTIYF. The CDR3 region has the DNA TGTGCCCAGACAGCTCCTGGAAACACCATATATTTT.

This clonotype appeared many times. The CDR3 loop reads CASSPGSTGREKLFF. The CDR3 DNA reads as TGTGCCAGCTCACCAGGCTCGACAGGGAGGGAAAAACTGTTTTTT. The chain is built from TRBV18 and TRBJ1-4; 7 bases line up with TRBD1. CDR1 is KGHSH, CDR2 LQKENI, per germline. J gave up 8 bases and V 2 bases, and 8 bases lay outside the gene matches. The CDR3 runs to 15 residues. The full variable domain, its missing parts supplied by reference TRBV18 and TRBJ1-4, is NAGVMQNPRHLVRRRGQEARLRCSPMKGHSHVYWYRQLPEEGLKFMVYLQKENIIDESGMPKERFSAEFPKEGPSILRIQQVVRGDSAAYFCASSPGSTGREKLFFGSGTQLSVL.

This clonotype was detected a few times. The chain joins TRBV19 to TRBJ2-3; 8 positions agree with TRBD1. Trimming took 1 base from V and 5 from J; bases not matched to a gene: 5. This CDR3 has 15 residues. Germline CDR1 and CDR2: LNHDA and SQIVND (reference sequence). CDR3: CASSIATGVVDTQYF. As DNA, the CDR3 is TGTGCCAGTAGTATAGCGACAGGGGTAGTAGATACGCAGTATTTT.

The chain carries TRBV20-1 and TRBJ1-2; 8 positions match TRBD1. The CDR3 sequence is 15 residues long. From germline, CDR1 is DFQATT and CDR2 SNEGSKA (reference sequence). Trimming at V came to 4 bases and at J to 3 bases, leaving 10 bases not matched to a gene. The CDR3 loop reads CSANPPAGGDYGYTF. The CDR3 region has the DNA TGCAGTGCTAACCCGCCGGCAGGGGGCGACTATGGCTACACCTTC.

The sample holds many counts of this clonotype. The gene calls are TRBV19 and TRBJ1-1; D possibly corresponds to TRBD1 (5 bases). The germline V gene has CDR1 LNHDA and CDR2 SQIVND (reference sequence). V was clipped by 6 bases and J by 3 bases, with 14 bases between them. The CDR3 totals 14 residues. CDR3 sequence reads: CASRPGGKDTEAFF. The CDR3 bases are TGTGCCAGTAGGCCTGGGGGGAAGGACACTGAAGCTTTCTTT.

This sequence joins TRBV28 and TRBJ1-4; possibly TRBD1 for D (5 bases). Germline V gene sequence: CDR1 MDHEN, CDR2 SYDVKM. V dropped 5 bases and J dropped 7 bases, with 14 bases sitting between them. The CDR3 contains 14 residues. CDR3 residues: CASSPQGVREKLFF. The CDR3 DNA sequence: TGTGCCAGCAGTCCGCAGGGAGTCCGTGAAAAACTGTTTTTT.

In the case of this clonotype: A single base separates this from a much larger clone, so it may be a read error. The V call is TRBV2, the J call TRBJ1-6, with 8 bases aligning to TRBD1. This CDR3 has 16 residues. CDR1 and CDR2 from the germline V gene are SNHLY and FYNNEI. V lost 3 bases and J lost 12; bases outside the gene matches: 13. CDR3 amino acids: CASSDRLGQGGGPLHF. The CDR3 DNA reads TGTGCCAGCAGTGATCGTCTCGGACAGGGAGGTGGACCCCTCCACTTT.

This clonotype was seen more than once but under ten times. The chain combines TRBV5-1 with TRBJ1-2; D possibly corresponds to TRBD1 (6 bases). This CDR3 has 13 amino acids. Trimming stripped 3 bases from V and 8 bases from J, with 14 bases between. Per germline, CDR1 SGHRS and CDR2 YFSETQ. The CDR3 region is CASSWQGPEGYTF. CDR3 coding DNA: TGCGCCAGCAGCTGGCAGGGGCCTGAGGGCTACACCTTC. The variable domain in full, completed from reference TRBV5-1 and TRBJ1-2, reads KAGVTQTPRYLIKTRGQQVTLSCSPISGHRSVSWYQQTPGQGLQFLFEYFSETQRNKGNFPGRFSGRQFSNSRSEMNVSTLELGDSALYLCASSWQGPEGYTFGSGTRLTVV.

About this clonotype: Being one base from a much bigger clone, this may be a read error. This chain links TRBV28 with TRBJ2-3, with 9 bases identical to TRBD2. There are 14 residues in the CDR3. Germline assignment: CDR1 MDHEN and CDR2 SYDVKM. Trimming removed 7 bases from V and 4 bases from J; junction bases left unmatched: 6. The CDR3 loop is CASMGSGGSDTQYF. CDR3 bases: TGTGCCAGCATGGGCAGCGGGGGGTCAGATACGCAGTATTTT.

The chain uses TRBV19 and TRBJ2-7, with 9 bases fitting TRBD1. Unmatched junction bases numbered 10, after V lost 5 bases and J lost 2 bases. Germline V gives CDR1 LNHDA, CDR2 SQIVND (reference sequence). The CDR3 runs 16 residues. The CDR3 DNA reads TGTGCCAGTAGTCCACAGGGGGCTGAGCGAACCTACGAGCAGTACTTC. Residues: CASSPQGAERTYEQYF.

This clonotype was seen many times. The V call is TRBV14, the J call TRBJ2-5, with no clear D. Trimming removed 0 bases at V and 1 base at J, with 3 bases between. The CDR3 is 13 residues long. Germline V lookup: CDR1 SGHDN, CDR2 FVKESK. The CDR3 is CASSQEPQETQYF. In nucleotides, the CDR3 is TGTGCCAGCAGCCAAGAGCCCCAAGAGACCCAGTACTTC.

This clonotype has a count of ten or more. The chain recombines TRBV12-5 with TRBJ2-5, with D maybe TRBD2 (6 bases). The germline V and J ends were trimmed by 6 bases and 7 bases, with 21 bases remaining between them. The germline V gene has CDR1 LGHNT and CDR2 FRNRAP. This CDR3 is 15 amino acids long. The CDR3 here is CASGIREPPDTTQYF. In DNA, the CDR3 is TGTGCTAGTGGGATCCGGGAGCCCCCCGATACGACCCAGTACTTC. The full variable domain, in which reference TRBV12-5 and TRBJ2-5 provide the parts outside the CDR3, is DARVTQTPRHKVTEMGQEVTMRCQPILGHNTVFWYRQTMMQGLELLAYFRNRAPLDDSGMPKDRFSAEMPDATLATLKIQPSEPRDSAVYFCASGIREPPDTTQYFGPGTRLLVL.

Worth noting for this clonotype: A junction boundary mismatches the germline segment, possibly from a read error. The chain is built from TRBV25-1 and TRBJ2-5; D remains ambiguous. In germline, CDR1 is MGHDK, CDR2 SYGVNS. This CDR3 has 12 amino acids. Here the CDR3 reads CANSEYPETQYF. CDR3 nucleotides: TGTGCCAACAGTGAATATCCGGAGACCCAGTACTTC.

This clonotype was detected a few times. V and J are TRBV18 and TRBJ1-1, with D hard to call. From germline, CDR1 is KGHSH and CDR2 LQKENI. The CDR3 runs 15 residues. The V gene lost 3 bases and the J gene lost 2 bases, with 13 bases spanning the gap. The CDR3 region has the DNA TGTGCCAGCTCACCTAACCGGAACTTCAACACTGAAGCTTTCTTT. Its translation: CASSPNRNFNTEAFF.

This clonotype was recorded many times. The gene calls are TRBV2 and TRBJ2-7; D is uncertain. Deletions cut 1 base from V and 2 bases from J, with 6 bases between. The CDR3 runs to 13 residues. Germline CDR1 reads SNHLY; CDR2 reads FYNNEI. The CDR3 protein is CASSEEGPYEQYF. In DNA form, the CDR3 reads TGTGCCAGCAGTGAAGAGGGTCCCTACGAGCAGTACTTC.

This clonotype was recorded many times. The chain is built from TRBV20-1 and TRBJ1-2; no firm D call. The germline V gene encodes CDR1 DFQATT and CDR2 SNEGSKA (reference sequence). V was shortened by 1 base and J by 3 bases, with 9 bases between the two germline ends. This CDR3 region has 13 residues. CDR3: CSARAEPYYGYTF. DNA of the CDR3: TGCAGTGCTAGAGCCGAGCCCTACTATGGCTACACCTTC.